Each of the 10 T cell receptor beta chains below was sequenced from the same sample in a study of CD8+ T cells in alopecia areata (dated by TCRdb to the late 2010s). Library construction relied on the immunoSEQ multiplex PCR assay. RNA was extracted from all samples and reverse transcribed into cDNA, which served as template for TCR sequencing. Imported from immuneACCESS, the table was reduced by TCRdb to in-frame sequences with V and J called. These copies leave out some clones; in studies compared against another copy, an unresolved V gene accounts for under half, and the cause of the remainder is not known. The sample records roughly 280,000 clones, 45% to 70% of which are singletons. The top ten clonotypes cover around 0.92% of the sample. The sample's treatment or condition, from its label and the paper: oral pan-JAK inhibitor, 5-10 mg twice daily. This specimen consisted of CD4+ T cells sorted from blood, obtained between weeks 51 and 54, from a patient treated with tofacitinib. Receptors originate from a human donor with alopecia areata.

V usage is TRBV4-1 and J usage is TRBJ1-2; no firm D call. V was pared by 1 base and J by 0 bases, with 12 bases between. The CDR3 is 16 residues long. Per the germline V gene, CDR1 is MGHRA and CDR2 is YSYEKL. CDR3 protein: CASSQGPAATNYGYTF. The CDR3, as DNA: TGCGCCAGCAGCCAAGGGCCGGCAGCTACTAACTATGGCTACACCTTC.

The V and J genes are TRBV30 and TRBJ2-1; D ambiguous. This CDR3 contains 12 residues. V dropped 1 base and J dropped 5 bases, with 6 bases sitting between them. The germline CDR1 and CDR2 sequences are GTSNPN and SVGIG (reference sequence). In DNA, the CDR3 is TGTGCCTGGAGTGATGGGAACAATGAGCAGTTCTTC. Residues: CAWSDGNNEQFF.

The chain combines TRBV2 with TRBJ1-6, with 8 bases identical to TRBD1. The V segment lost 11 bases and the J segment 10 bases; nucleotides outside the gene matches: 10. The CDR3 has 13 amino acids. Per germline, CDR1 SNHLY and CDR2 FYNNEI. CDR3 loop: CAGGDRLRSPLHF. The DNA of the CDR3 is TGTGCCGGGGGGGACAGGCTTCGGTCACCCCTCCACTTT.

This chain connects TRBV5-1 to TRBJ2-7, with a possible D match to TRBD1 (5 bases). This CDR3 is built from 14 residues. Trimming shortened V by 4 bases and J by 3 bases, and 14 bases separated the two germline ends. The germline CDR1 and CDR2 sequences are SGHRS and YFSETQ. CDR3 loop: CASSTTGTLYEQYF. CDR3 bases: TGCGCCAGCAGCACTACAGGTACCCTCTACGAGCAGTACTTC.

The gene calls are TRBV4-2 and TRBJ2-7, with 11 positions matching TRBD2. Germline lookup yields CDR1 LGHNA and CDR2 YNFKEQ. V trimming: 4 bases; J trimming: 0 bases; junction bases outside the gene matches: 2. The CDR3 totals 15 residues. The CDR3 is CASSPTSGGSYEQYF. The DNA for the CDR3 is TGTGCCAGCAGCCCAACTAGCGGGGGCTCCTACGAGCAGTACTTC.

This rearrangement joins TRBV5-6 to TRBJ2-4; a possible D gene is TRBD2 (5 bases). V lost 4 bases, J lost 8 bases, and 25 bases lay in between. The CDR3 extends over 17 amino acids. The germline gives CDR1 SGHDT, CDR2 YYEEEE. The CDR3 bases are TGTGCCAGCAGCCGCCACGGCCCAGGAGGATCGGTGGACATTCAGTACTTC. Its translation is CASSRHGPGGSVDIQYF.

The chain joins TRBV5-1 to TRBJ2-3, with D hard to call. Germline V gene lookup returns CDR1 SGHRS and CDR2 YFSETQ. The V end lost 7 bases, the J end lost 6 bases, and 9 bases lay between the germline ends. This CDR3 region has 11 residues. The CDR3 DNA follows: TGCGCCAGCCGCTACGCCGATACGCAGTATTTT. Its protein is CASRYADTQYF.

The chain is built from TRBV5-6 and TRBJ2-3, with D perhaps matching TRBD1 (6 bases). The CDR3 spans 16 residues. V was clipped by 3 bases and J by 0 bases, with 14 bases between them. CDR1 and CDR2 (germline): SGHDT, YYEEEE. In nucleotides, the CDR3 is TGTGCCAGCAGCTCCCGAGCCAGGGGAAGCACAGATACGCAGTATTTT. Its translation: CASSSRARGSTDTQYF.

The V gene is TRBV9, the J gene TRBJ2-3; 10 bases are a match to TRBD1. The CDR3 extends over 17 amino acids. Germline trimming cut 1 base from V and 10 bases from J; bases unmatched to any gene: 15. CDR1 is SGDLS and CDR2 is YYNGEE in the germline V gene. DNA of the CDR3: TGTGCCAGCAGCGTAATAGGGACAGGGGCCATAGCTGGCGCGCAGTATTTT. It encodes CASSVIGTGAIAGAQYF.

The chain uses TRBV4-1 and TRBJ2-7; TRBD1 agrees at 9 bases. This CDR3 region has 17 residues. The trim removed 2 bases at V and 9 bases at J, leaving 17 bases unmatched. Germline V gene lookup returns CDR1 MGHRA and CDR2 YSYEKL. CDR3 in amino acids: CASSQSSRGTGPGGQYF. The DNA for the CDR3 is TGCGCCAGCAGCCAAAGCTCGCGAGGGACAGGGCCGGGAGGGCAGTACTTC.